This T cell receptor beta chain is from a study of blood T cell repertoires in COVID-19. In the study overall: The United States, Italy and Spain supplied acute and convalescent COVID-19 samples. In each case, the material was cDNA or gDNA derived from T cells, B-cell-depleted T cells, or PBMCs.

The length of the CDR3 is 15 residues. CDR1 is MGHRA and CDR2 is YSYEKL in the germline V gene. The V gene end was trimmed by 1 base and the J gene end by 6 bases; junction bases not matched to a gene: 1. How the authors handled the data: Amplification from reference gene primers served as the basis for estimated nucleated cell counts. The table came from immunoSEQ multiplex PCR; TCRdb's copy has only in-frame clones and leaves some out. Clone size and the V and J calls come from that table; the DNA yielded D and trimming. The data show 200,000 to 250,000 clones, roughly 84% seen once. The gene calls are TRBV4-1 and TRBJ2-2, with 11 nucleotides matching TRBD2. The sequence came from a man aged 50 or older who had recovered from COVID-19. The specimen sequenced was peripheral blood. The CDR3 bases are TGCGCCAGCAGCCAAGTTAGCGGGAGGGCCGGGGAGCTGTTTTTT. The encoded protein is CASSQVSGRAGELFF.